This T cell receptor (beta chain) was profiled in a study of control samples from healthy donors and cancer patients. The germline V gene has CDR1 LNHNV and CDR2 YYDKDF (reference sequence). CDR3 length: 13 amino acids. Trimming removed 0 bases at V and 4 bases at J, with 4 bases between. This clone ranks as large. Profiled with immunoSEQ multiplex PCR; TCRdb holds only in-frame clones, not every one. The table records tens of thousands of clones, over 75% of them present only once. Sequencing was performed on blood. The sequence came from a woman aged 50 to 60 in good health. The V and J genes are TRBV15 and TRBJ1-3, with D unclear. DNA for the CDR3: TGTGCCACCAGCAGAGAGGGCGGAAACACCATATATTTT. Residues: CATSREGGNTIYF.